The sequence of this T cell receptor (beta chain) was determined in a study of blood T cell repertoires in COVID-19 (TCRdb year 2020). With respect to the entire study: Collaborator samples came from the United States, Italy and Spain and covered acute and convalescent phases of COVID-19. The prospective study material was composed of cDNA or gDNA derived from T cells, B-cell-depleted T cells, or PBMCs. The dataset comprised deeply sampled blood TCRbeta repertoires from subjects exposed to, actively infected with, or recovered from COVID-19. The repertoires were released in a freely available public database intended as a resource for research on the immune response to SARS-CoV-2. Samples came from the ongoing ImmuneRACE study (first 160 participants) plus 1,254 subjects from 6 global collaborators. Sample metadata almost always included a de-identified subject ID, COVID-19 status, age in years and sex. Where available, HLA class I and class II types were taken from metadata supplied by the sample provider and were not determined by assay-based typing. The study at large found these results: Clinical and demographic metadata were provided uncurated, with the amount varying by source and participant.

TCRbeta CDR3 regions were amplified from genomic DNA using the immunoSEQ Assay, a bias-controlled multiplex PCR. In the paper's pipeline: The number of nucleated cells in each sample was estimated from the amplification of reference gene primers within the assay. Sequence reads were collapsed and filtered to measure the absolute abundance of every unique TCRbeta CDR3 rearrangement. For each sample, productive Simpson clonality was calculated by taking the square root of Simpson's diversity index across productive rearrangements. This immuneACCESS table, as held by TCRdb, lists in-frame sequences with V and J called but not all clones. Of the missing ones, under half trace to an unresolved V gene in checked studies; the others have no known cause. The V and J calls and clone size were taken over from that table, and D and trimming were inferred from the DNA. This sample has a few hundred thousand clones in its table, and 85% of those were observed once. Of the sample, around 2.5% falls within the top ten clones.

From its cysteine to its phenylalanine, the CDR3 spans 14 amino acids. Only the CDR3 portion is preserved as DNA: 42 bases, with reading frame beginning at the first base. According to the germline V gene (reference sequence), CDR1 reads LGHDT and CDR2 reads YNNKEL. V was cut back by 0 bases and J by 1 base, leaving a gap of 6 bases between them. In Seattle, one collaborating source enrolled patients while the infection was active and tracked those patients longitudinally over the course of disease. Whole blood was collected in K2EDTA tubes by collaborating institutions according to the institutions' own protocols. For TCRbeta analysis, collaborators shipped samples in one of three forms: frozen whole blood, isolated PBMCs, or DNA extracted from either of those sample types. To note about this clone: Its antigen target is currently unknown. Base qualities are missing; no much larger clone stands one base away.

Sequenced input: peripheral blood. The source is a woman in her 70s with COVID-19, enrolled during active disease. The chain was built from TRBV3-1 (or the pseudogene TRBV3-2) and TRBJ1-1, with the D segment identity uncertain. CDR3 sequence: CASSQDPGNTEAFF. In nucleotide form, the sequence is TGTGCCAGCAGCCAAGATCCAGGGAACACTGAAGCTTTCTTT.